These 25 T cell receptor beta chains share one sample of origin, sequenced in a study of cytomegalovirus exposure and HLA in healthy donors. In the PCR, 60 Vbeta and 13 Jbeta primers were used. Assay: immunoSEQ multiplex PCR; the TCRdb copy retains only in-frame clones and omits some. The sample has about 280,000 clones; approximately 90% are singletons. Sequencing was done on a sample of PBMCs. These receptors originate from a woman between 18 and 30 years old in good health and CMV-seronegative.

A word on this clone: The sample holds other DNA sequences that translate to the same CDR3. Written as DNA, the CDR3 is TGTGCCAGCAGCTTAGTATCGTACGAGCAGTACTTC. Translation: CASSLVSYEQYF. The rearrangement joins TRBV11-2 to TRBJ2-7; D not certain. The CDR3 runs 12 residues. Looked up from germline, CDR1 is SGHAT and CDR2 is FQNNGV. V was shortened by 1 base and J by 4 bases, with 5 bases between the two germline ends.

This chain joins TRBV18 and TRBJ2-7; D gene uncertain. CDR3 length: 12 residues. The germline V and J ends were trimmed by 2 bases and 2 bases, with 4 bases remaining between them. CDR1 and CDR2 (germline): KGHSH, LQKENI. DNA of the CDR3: TGTGCCAGCTCACCATCCGCCTACGAGCAGTACTTC. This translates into CASSPSAYEQYF.

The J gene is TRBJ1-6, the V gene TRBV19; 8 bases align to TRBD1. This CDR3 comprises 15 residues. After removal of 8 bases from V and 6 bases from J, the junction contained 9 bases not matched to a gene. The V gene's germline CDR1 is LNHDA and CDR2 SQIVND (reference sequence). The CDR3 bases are TGTGCCAGTGACGGACAGGGTGGAACTAATTCACCCCTCCACTTT. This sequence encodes CASDGQGGTNSPLHF.

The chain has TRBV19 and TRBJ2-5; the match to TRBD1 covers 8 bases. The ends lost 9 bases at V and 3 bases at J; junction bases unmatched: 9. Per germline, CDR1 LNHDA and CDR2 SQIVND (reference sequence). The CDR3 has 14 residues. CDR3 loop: CASRTGWSEETQYF. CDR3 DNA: TGTGCCAGCCGGACAGGGTGGTCCGAAGAGACCCAGTACTTC.

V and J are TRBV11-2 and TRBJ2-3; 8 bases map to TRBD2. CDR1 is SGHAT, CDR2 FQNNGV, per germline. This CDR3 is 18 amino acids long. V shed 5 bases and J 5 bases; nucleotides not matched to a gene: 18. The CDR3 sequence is CASSVPPGRGGRGDTQYF. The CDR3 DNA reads TGTGCCAGCAGCGTTCCACCGGGACGGGGGGGCCGAGGAGATACGCAGTATTTT. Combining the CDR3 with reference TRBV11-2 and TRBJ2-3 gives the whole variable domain EAGVAQSPRYKIIEKRQSVAFWCNPISGHATLYWYQQILGQGPKLLIQFQNNGVVDDSQLPKDRFSAERLKGVDSTLKIQPAKLEDSAVYLCASSVPPGRGGRGDTQYFGPGTRLTVL.

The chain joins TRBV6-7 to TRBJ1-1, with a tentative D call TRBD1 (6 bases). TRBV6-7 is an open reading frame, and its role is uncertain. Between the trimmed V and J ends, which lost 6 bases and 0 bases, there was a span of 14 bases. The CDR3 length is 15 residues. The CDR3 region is CASRPRRQVNTEAFF. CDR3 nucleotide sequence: TGTGCCAGCAGACCCCGTCGACAGGTGAACACTGAAGCTTTCTTT.

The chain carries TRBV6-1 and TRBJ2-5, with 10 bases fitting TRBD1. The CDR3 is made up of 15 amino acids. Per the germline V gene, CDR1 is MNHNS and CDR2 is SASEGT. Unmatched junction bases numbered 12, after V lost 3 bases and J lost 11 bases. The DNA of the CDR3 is TGTGCCAGCAGTGAGCCGGGACAGGGGCTACAGGAGCAGTACTTC. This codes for CASSEPGQGLQEQYF.

The CDR3 reads CASSLELTGNTIYF. The CDR3 region has the DNA TGTGCCAGCAGCTTGGAGCTAACTGGAAACACCATATATTTT. This sequence joins TRBV5-4 and TRBJ1-3, with D unclear. The CDR3 spans 14 residues. With 0 bases removed from V and 2 bases from J, the gap between germline ends came to 6 bases. Per germline, CDR1 SGHNT and CDR2 YYREEE (reference sequence).

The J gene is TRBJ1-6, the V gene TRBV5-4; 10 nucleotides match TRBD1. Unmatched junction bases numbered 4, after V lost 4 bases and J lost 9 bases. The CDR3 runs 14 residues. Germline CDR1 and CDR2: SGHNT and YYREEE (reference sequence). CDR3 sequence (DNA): TGTGCCAGCAGCCCCGGGACAGGGGTTTCACCCCTCCACTTT. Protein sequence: CASSPGTGVSPLHF. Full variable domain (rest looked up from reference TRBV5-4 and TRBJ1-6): ETGVTQSPTHLIKTRGQQVTLRCSSQSGHNTVSWYQQALGQGPQFIFQYYREEENGRGNFPPRFSGLQFPNYSSELNVNALELDDSALYLCASSPGTGVSPLHFGNGTRLTVT.

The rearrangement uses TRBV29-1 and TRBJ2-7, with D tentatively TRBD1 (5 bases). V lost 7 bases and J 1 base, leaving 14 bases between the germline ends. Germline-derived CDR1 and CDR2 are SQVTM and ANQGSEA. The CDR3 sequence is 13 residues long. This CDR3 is CSASGQTSYEQYF. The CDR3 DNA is TGCAGCGCCTCAGGGCAAACGTCCTACGAGCAGTACTTC.

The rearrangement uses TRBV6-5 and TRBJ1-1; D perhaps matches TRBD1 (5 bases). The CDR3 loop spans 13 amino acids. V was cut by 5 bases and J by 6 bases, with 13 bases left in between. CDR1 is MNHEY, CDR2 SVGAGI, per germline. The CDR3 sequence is CASSTPGSPEAFF. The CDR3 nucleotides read TGTGCCAGCAGTACCCCAGGGTCCCCTGAAGCTTTCTTT.

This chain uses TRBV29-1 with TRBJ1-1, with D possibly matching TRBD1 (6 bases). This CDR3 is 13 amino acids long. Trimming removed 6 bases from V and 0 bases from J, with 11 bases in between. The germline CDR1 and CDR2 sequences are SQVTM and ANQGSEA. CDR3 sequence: CSVQGTLNTEAFF. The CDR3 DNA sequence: TGCAGCGTCCAGGGGACGTTGAACACTGAAGCTTTCTTT.

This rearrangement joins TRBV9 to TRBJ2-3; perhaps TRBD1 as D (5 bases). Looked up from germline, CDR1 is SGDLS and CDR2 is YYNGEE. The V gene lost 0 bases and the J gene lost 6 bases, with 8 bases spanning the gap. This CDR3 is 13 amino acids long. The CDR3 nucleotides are TGTGCCAGCAGCGTAGCCAGGGTGGATACGCAGTATTTT. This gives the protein CASSVARVDTQYF.

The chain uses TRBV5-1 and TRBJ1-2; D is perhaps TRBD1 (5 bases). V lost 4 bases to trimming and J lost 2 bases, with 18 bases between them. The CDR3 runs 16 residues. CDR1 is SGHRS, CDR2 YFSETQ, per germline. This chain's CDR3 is CASSPLWGGENYGYTF. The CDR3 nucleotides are TGCGCCAGCAGCCCCCTGTGGGGCGGGGAGAACTATGGCTACACCTTC.

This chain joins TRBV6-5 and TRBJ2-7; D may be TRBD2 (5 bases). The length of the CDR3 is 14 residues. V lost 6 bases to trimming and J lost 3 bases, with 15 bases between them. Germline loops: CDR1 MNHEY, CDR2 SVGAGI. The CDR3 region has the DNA TGTGCCAGCAGCCCCGGGATGGGGAACTACGAGCAGTACTTC. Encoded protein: CASSPGMGNYEQYF.

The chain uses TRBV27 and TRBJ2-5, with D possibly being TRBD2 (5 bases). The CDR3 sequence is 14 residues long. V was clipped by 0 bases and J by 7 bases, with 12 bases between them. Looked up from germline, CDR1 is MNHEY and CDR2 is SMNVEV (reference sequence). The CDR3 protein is CASSLSGDWGTQYF. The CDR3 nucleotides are TGTGCCAGCAGTTTATCGGGAGATTGGGGGACCCAGTACTTC.

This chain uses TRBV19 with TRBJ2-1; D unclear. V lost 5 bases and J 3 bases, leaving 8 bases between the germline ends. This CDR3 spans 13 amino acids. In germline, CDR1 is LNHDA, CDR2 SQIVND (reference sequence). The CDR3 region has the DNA TGTGCCAGTAGTGTGAGACTCTACAATGAGCAGTTCTTC. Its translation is CASSVRLYNEQFF.

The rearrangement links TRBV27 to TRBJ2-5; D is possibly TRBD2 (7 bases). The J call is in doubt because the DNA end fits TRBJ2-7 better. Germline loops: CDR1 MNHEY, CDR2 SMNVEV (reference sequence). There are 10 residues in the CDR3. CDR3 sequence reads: CATAGAEQYF. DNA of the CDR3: TGTGCCACTGCGGGGGCCGAGCAGTACTTC.

In nucleotides, the CDR3 is TGTGCCAGCAGTTACATGGGGGGCTACGAGCAGTACTTC. The encoded protein is CASSYMGGYEQYF. The rearrangement links TRBV6-6 to TRBJ2-7; the D gene is possibly TRBD2 (6 bases). CDR1 and CDR2 (germline): MNHNY, SVGAGI (reference sequence). V lost 2 bases and J 3 bases, leaving 8 bases between the germline ends. The CDR3 sequence is 13 residues long.

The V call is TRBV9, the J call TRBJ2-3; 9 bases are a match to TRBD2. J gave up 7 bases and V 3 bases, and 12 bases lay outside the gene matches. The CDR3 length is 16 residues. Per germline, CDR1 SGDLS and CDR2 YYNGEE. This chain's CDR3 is CASSAPAGGSTHTQYF. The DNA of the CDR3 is TGTGCCAGCAGCGCCCCGGCGGGGGGGAGCACGCATACGCAGTATTTT.

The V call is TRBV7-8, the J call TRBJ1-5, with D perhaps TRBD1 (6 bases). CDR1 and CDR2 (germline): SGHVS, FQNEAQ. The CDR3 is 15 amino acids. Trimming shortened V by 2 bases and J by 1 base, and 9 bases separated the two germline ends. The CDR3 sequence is CASSLWDKSNQPQHF. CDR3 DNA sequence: TGTGCCAGCAGCTTATGGGACAAAAGCAATCAGCCCCAGCATTTT.

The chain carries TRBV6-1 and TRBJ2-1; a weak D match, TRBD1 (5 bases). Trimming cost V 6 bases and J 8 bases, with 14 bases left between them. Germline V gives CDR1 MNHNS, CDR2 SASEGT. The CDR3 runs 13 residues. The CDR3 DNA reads TGTGCCAGCAGCGTACCAGGGCGCCATGAGCAGTTCTTC. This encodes CASSVPGRHEQFF.

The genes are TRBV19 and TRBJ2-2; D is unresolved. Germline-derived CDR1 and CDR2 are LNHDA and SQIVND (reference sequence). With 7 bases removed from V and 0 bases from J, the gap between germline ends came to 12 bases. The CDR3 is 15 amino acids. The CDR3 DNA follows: TGTGCCAGTACTCCACTATACGCGAACACCGGGGAGCTGTTTTTT. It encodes CASTPLYANTGELFF. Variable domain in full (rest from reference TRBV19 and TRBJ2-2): DGGITQSPKYLFRKEGQNVTLSCEQNLNHDAMYWYRQDPGQGLRLIYYSQIVNDFQKGDIAEGYSVSREKKESFPLTVTSAQKNPTAFYLCASTPLYANTGELFFGEGSRLTVL.

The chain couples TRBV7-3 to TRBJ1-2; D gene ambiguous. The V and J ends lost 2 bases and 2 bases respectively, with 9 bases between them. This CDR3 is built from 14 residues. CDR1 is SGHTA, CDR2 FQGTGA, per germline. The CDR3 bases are TGTGCCAGCAGCTTAGGCCCACAGAACTATGGCTACACCTTC. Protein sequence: CASSLGPQNYGYTF. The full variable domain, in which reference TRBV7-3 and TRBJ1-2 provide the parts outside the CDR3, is GAGVSQTPSNKVTEKGKYVELRCDPISGHTALYWYRQSLGQGPEFLIYFQGTGAADDSGLPNDRFFAVRPEGSVSTLKIQRTERGDSAVYLCASSLGPQNYGYTFGSGTRLTVV.

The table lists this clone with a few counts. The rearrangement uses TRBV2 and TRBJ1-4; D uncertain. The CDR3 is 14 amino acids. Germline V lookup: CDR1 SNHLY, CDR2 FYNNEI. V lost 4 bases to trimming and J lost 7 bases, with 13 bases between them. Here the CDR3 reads CASSGRDRFEKLFF. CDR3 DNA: TGTGCCAGCAGTGGGCGGGATCGTTTTGAAAAACTGTTTTTT. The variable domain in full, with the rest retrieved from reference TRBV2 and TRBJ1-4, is EPEVTQTPSHQVTQMGQEVILRCVPISNHLYFYWYRQILGQKVEFLVSFYNNEISEKSEIFDDQFSVERPDGSNFTLKIRSTKLEDSAMYFCASSGRDRFEKLFFGSGTQLSVL.